This T cell receptor beta chain was recorded in a study of identical twins. Study-level findings and limits: Conclusions were based on cross-sectional statistical analysis, without following the same donors. One should note that invariant MAIT and iNKT cells could partly confound zero-insertion analyses. In cord blood, abundant beta clonotypes had fewer insertions; memory showed no trend.

The donors were all healthy and Caucasian. This CDR3 has 15 amino acids. Germline CDR1 is MDHEN and CDR2 is SYDVKM. V dropped 3 bases and J dropped 5 bases, with 16 bases sitting between them. This clonotype was detected only a few times. Its antigen is still unknown. TCRdb reprocessed the 5' RACE reads with MiXCR, giving one entry per CDR3 protein. The sample records 1.5 million to 2 million distinct CDR3 sequences, less than 40% being singletons. This TCR came from a newborn girl in good health. The sequenced material came from cord blood. The chain links TRBV28 to TRBJ2-5; possibly TRBD2 for D (5 bases). Here the CDR3 DNA reads TGTGCCAGCAGTTTTGCTCCGGGATTTGGGGAGACCCAGTACTTC. This codes for CASSFAPGFGETQYF.